Listed here is a single TCR beta chain. The template was RNA from unsorted bulk tissue. Between August and November 2014, newly diagnosed, chemotherapy-naive lung cancer patients underwent thoracic surgery in China. The data were obtained in a study of tumor and adjacent non-tumor tissue in lung cancer. Across the whole study: Patients comprised about a dozen adenocarcinoma, a couple of squamous cell carcinoma and 1 small cell lung cancer.

Germline trimming cut 9 bases from V and 6 bases from J; bases unmatched to any gene: 10. This CDR3 spans 14 amino acids. Germline CDR1 is SEHNR and CDR2 is FQNEAQ (reference sequence). The library came from three nested PCR rounds adapted from ARM-PCR protocols. TCRdb analysed the multiplex PCR reads with MiXCR anew, one entry per CDR3 protein. The sample lists around 140,000 distinct CDR3 sequences, around 66% occurring once. This rearrangement joins TRBV7-9 to TRBJ2-4; 8 bases map to TRBD1. The clonotype originates from a man in his fifties or sixties with small cell lung cancer. Specimen: lung tumor tissue. This chain's CDR3 is CASRPGQGGNIQYF. In DNA, the CDR3 is TGTGCCAGTAGACCCGGACAGGGAGGAAACATTCAGTACTTC.